What follows describes a single TCR beta chain. Antigen: not known. The germline V gene has CDR1 ENHRY and CDR2 SYGVKD. The CDR3 covers 13 residues. These data belong to a study of coeliac disease. Study-wide points: Lower clonality than controls marked TRB and TRG repertoires from active celiac intraepithelial and lamina propria samples. Intraepithelial and lamina propria fractions were not highly pure, so cross-contamination was possible.

Data came from immunoSEQ multiplex PCR; TCRdb stores just in-frame clones and leaves some out. The sample consists of more than 4,000 clones, 66% of them appearing once. The receptor comes from a young woman with active celiac disease. The chain joins TRBV10-3 to TRBJ1-6; D possibly corresponds to TRBD1 (5 bases). The sample taken for sequencing was intraepithelial lymphocytes from the gut. This CDR3 reads CAGAVNYNSPLHF. DNA of the CDR3: TGTGCAGGGGCGGTTAACTATAATTCACCCCTCCACTTT.